The clone carrying this TCR beta chain was counted ten times or more. Its antigen is not known. The sample comes from a study of T cell repertoires in cytomegalovirus infection. In TCRdb, the reads were re-called with MiXCR into one record per CDR3 protein. The table records around 800,000 distinct CDR3 sequences, over 25% of them present only once. Germline assignment: CDR1 SGHTA and CDR2 FQGNSA. The CDR3 covers 14 residues. With 9 bases removed from V and 2 bases from J, the gap between germline ends came to 16 bases. The V call is TRBV7-2, the J call TRBJ2-5; D perhaps matches TRBD1 (5 bases). Sequencing used cultured CD8+ T cells from PBMCs, obtained from culture after CMV antigen stimulation. The receptor was isolated from a human donor in good health (CMV status not recorded). Some clones in this sample may be carry-over from other donors' samples. For the CDR3, the DNA is TGTGCCAGTAACCTAATGACAGTACAAGAGACCCAGTACTTC. Protein product: CASNLMTVQETQYF.